This entry concerns a single TCR beta chain. Its specificity is not known. The data derive from a study of cytomegalovirus exposure and HLA in healthy donors. The study's findings and limits: Later analysis placed DRB1 highest and HLA-C lowest in TCR association rates, which differed by HLA locus.

PCR employed 60 Vbeta and 13 Jbeta primers. The table came from immunoSEQ multiplex PCR; TCRdb's copy has only in-frame clones and leaves some out. Its listing shows more than 40,000 clones. V lost 8 bases and J lost 6, with 16 bases in between. The CDR3 contains 13 residues. Germline V gene data show CDR1 as LNHNV and CDR2 as YYDKDF (reference sequence). This TCR was recovered from a man aged 40-49 years in good health and CMV-seropositive. The V and J genes are TRBV15 and TRBJ1-1, with a tentative D call TRBD1 (5 bases). The sequencing input was PBMCs. CDR3 bases: TGTGCCACCCGACGTGCGGGGCGGCCTGAAGCTTTCTTT. Translation gives CATRRAGRPEAFF.